One sample yielded the 2 T cell receptor beta chains listed below, sequenced in a study of cytomegalovirus exposure and HLA in healthy donors. The PCR contained 60 Vbeta and 13 Jbeta primers. Assay used: immunoSEQ multiplex PCR; TCRdb lists only in-frame clones, some missing. Counted here are under 110,000 clones, about four fifths occurring once; the ten biggest clones make up under 8%. Sequencing used PBMCs. The receptors shown here come from a woman aged 45-65 years in good health and CMV-seropositive.

This clone was counted once. The rearrangement joins TRBV10-3 to TRBJ2-5, with 9 bases matching TRBD1. Germline V lookup: CDR1 ENHRY, CDR2 SYGVKD. The V and J ends lost 10 bases and 9 bases, in that order; junction bases with no gene match: 12. The CDR3 covers 13 residues. CDR3 nucleotide sequence: TGTGCCACGTCTGGACAGGGGACAAGCGCCCAGTACTTC. Translating it yields CATSGQGTSAQYF.

The rearrangement joins TRBV30 to TRBJ2-1, with a tentative D call TRBD2 (6 bases). The CDR3 has 13 amino acids. Trimming shortened V by 0 bases and J by 8 bases, and 11 bases separated the two germline ends. CDR1 and CDR2 from the germline V gene are GTSNPN and SVGIG (reference sequence). The CDR3 DNA follows: TGTGCCTGGAGTGTACGGGAGTTCGATGAGCAGTTCTTC. It yields the protein CAWSVREFDEQFF.